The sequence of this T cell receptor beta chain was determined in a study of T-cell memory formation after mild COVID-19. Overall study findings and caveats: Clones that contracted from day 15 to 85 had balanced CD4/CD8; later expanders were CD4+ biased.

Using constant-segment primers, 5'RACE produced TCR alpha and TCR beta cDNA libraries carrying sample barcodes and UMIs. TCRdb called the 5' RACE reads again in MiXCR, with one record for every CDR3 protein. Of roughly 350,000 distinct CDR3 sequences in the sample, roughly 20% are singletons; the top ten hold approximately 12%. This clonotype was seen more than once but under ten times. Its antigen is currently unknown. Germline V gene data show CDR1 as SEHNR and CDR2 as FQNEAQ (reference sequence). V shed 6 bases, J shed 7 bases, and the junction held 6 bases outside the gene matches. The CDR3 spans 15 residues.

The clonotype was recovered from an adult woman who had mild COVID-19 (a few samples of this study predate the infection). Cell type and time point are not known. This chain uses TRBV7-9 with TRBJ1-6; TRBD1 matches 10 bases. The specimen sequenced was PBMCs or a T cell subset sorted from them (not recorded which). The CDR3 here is CASRTDRGINSPLHF. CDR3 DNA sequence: TGTGCCAGCAGGACGGACAGGGGGATAAATTCACCCCTCCACTTT.